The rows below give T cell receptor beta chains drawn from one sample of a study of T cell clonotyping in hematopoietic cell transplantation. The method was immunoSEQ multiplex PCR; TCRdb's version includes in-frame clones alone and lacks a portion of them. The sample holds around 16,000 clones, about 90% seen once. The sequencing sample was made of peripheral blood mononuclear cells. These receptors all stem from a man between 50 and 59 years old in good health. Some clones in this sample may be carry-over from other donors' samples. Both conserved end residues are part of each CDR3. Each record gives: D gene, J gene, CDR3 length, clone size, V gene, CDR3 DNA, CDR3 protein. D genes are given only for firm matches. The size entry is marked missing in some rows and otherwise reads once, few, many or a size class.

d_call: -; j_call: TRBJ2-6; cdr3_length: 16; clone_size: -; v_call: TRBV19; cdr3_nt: TGTGCCAGTAGTATCAGGGACCTTTTCGGGGCCAACGTCCTGACTTTC; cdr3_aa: CASSIRDLFGANVLTF
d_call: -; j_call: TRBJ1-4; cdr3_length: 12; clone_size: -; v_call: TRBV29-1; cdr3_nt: TGCAGCGTTACACAGGGTCGGGAAAAACTGTTTTTT; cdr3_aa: CSVTQGREKLFF
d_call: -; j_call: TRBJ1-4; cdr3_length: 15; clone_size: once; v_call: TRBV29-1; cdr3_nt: TGCAGCGTTGGCGGTGTCGGGGGCCTTAATGAAAAACTGTTTTTT; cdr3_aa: CSVGGVGGLNEKLFF
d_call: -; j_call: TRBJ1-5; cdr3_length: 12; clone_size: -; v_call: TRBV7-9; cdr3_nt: TGTGCCAGCAGCTTAGAAGAGGGGTCCCAGCATTTT; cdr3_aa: CASSLEEGSQHF
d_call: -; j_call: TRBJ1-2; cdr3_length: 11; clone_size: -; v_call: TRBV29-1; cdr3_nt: TGCAGCGTTGAGTCCCGATATGGCTACACCTTC; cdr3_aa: CSVESRYGYTF
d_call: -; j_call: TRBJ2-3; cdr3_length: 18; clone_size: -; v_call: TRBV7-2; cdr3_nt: TGTGCCAGCAGCCCTCGCGGTGGAGGGGGCTTCCGCACAGATACGCAGTATTTT; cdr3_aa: CASSPRGGGGFRTDTQYF
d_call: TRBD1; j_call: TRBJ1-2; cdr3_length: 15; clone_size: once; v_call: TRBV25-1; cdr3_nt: TGTGCCAGCGGACGCCCTCTAGGACAGGCCTATGGCTACACCTTC; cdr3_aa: CASGRPLGQAYGYTF
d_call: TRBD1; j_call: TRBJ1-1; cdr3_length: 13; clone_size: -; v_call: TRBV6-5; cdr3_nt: TGTGCCAGCAGGGACAGGGTGAACACTGAAGCTTTCTTT; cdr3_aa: CASRDRVNTEAFF
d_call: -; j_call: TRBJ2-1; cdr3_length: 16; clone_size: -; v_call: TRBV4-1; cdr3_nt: TGCGCCAGCAGCCAAGACATTGGAAGCGTTGGGAATGAGCAGTTCTTC; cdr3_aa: CASSQDIGSVGNEQFF
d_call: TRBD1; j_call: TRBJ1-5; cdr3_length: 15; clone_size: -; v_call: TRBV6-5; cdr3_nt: TGTGCCAGCAGTTACTCGAACAGGGGCAGTCAGCCCCAGCATTTT; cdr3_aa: CASSYSNRGSQPQHF
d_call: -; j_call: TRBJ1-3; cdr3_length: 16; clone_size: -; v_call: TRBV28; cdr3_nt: TGTGCCAGCAGTGATGTACGGCGGACCTCTGGAAACACCATATATTTT; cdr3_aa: CASSDVRRTSGNTIYF
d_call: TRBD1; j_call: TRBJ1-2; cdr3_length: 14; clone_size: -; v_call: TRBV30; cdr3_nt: TGTGCCTGGAAAAGGGACAGGGGAAACTATGGCTACACCTTC; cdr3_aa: CAWKRDRGNYGYTF
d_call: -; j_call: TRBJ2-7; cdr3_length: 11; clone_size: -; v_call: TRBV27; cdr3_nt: TGTGCCAGCAGTTCCCCTCGGGAGCAGTACTTC; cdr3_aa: CASSSPREQYF
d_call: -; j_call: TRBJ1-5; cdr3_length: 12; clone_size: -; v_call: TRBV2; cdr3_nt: TGTGCCAGCAGCAGGGATTATCAGCCCCAGCATTTT; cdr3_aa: CASSRDYQPQHF
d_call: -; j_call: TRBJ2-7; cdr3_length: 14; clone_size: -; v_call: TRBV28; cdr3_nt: TGTGCCAGCAGTTCGCCAGGGAGCTCCTACGAGCAGTACTTC; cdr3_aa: CASSSPGSSYEQYF
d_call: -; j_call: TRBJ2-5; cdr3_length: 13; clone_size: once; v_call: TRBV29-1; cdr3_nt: TGCAGCGTTGGAACGGACAGCGGGGAGACCCAGTACTTC; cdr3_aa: CSVGTDSGETQYF
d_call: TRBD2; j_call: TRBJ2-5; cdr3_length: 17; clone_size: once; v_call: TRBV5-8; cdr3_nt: TGTGCCAGCAGTCGCGGGACTAGCGGGGGGGCCTTGGAGACCCAGTACTTC; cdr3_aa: CASSRGTSGGALETQYF
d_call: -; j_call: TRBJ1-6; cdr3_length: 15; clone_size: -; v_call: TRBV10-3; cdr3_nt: TGTGCCATCAGTGAGTCGATTAGGGGGAGATCACCCCTCCACTTT; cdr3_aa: CAISESIRGRSPLHF
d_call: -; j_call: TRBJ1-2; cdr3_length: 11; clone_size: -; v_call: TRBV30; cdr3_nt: TGTGCCTGGATTCGGGGCGGTGGCTACACCTTC; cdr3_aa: CAWIRGGGYTF
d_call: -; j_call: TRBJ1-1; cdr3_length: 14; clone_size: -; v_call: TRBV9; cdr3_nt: TGTGCCAGCAGCCGGGGACGGGAGGACACTGAAGCTTTCTTT; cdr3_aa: CASSRGREDTEAFF
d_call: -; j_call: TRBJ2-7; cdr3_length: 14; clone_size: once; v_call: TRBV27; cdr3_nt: TGTGCCAGCAGCCGCCATGGGGCGGCGTACGAGCAGTACTTC; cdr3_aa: CASSRHGAAYEQYF
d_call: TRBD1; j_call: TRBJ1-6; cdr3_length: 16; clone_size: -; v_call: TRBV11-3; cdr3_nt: TGTGCCAGCAGCTTAGCCCCGGGACAGGGCAATTCACCCCTCCACTTT; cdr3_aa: CASSLAPGQGNSPLHF
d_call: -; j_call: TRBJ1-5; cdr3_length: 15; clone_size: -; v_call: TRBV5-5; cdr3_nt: TGTGCCAGCAGCTTGTCCGGGGCCGGGTTGCAGCCCCAGCATTTT; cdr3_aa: CASSLSGAGLQPQHF
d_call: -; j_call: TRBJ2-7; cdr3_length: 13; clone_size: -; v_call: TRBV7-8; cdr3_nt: TGTGCCAGCAGTTTGACAGTGGGGTACGAGCAGTACTTC; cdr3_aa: CASSLTVGYEQYF
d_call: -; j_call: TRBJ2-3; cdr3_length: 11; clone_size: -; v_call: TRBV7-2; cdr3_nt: TGTGCCAGCAGCCGTAGAGATACGCAGTATTTT; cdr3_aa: CASSRRDTQYF
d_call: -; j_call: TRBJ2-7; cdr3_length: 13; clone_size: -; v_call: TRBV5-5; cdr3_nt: TGTGCCAGCAGCTTGCGCAGGGCCTACGAGCAGTACTTC; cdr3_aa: CASSLRRAYEQYF
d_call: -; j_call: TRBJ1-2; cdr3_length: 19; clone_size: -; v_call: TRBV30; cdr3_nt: TGTGCCTGGAGTGCATGGGGAATATTGTTGGGCAGGGGCGACTATGGCTACACCTTC; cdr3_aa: CAWSAWGILLGRGDYGYTF
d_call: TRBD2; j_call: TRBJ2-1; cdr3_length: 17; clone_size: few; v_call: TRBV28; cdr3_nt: TGTGCCAGCAGTTTATGGTCACTAGCGGGGGGGCCCGGTGAGCAGTTCTTC; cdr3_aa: CASSLWSLAGGPGEQFF
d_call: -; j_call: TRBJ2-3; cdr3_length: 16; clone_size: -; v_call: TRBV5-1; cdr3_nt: TGCGCCAGCAGCTTGGAGGGGGTCCCTAGCACAGATACGCAGTATTTT; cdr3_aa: CASSLEGVPSTDTQYF
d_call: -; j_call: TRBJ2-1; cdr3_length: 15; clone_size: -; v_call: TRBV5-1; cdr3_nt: TGCGCCAGCACCCCTTTCCAGGGATCCTACAATGAGCAGTTCTTC; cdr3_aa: CASTPFQGSYNEQFF
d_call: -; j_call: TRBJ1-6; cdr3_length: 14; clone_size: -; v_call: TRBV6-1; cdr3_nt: TGTGCAACAAGGGGGATACGGGATAATTCACCCCTCCACTTT; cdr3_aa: CATRGIRDNSPLHF
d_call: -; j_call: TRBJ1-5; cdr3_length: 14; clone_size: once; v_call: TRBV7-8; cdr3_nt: TGTGCCAGCAGCTCTAAAGGATGGAATCAGCCCCAGCATTTT; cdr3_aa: CASSSKGWNQPQHF
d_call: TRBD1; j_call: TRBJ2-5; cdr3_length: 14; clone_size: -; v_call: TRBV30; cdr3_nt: TGTGCCTGGAGTCTCGGACAGGGACGAGAGACCCAGTACTTC; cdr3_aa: CAWSLGQGRETQYF
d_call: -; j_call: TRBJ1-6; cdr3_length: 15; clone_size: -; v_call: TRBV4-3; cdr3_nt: TGCGCCAGCAGCCGCTCCGGGACAAGGGATTCACCCCTCCACTTT; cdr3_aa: CASSRSGTRDSPLHF
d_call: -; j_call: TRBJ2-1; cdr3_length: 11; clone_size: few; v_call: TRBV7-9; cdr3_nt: TGTGCCAGCAGCCGGGGTTATGAGCAGTTCTTC; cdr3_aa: CASSRGYEQFF
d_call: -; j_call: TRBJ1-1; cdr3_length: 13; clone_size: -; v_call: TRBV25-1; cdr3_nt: TGTGCCAGCAGAACTCCGGGGGACACTGAAGCTTTCTTT; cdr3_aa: CASRTPGDTEAFF
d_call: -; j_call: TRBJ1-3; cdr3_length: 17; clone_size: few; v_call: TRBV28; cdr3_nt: TGTGCCAGCAGTTCCCCATCTTCCGCCAGGGCTGGAAACACCATATATTTT; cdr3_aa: CASSSPSSARAGNTIYF
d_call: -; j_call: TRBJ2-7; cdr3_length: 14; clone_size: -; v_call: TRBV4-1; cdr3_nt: TGCGCCAGCAGCCAAGAGGGTTGGATGGACGAGCAGTACTTC; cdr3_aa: CASSQEGWMDEQYF
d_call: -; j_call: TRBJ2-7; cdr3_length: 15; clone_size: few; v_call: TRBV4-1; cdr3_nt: TGCGCCAGCAGCCAAAGGTCGTGGGACCGAGCTGAGCAGTACTTC; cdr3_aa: CASSQRSWDRAEQYF
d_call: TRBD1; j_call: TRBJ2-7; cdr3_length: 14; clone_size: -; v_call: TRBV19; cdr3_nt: TGTGCCAGTAGTACATCAGGGGGAGCCTACGAGCAGTACTTC; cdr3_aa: CASSTSGGAYEQYF
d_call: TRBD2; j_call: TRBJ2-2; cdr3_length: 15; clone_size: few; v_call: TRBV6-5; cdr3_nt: TGTGCCAGCAGTTTTAGCGGGGGGGACACCGGGGAGCTGTTTTTT; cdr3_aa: CASSFSGGDTGELFF
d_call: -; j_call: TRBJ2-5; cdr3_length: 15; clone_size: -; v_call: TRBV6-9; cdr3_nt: TGTGCCAGCAGTTACCGAATGGCGCAGAGGGAGACCCAGTACTTC; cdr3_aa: CASSYRMAQRETQYF
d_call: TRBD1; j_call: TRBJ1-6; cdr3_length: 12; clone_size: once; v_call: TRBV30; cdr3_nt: TGTGCCTGGGACAGGGGAAATTCACCCCTCCACTTT; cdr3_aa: CAWDRGNSPLHF
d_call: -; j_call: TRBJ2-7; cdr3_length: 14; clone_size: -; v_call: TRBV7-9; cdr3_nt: TGTGCCAGCAGCTTAGTCGGTGTGGGGTACGAGCAGTACTTC; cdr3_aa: CASSLVGVGYEQYF
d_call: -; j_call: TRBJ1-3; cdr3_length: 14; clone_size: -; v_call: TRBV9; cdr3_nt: TGTGCCAGCAGCGTAGGAAGCTCTGGAAACACCATATATTTT; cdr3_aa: CASSVGSSGNTIYF
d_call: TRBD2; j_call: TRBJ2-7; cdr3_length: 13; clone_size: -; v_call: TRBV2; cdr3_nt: TGTGCCAGCAGTGGGAGTAGCGGGGCGGAGCAGTACTTC; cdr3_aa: CASSGSSGAEQYF
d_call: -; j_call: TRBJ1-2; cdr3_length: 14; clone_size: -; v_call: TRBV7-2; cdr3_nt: TGTGCCAGCAGCCTAAGGCGGGGGGACTATGGCTACACCTTC; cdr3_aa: CASSLRRGDYGYTF
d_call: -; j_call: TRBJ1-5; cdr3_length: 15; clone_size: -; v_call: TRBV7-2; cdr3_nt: TGTGCCAGCAGCCCTACCATTTATAGCAATCAGCCCCAGCATTTT; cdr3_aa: CASSPTIYSNQPQHF
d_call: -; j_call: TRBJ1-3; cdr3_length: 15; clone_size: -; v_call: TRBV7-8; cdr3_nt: TGTGCCAGCAGCGTACAGGCCTACTCTGGAAACACCATATATTTT; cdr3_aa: CASSVQAYSGNTIYF
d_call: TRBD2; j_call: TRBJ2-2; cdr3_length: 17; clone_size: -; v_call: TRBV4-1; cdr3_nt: TGCGCCAGCAGCCTTCTACTAGCGGGGGCCAGAATTGGGGAGCTGTTTTTT; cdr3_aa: CASSLLLAGARIGELFF
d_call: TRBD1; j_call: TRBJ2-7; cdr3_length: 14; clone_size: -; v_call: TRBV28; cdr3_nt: TGTGCCAGCAGTCCCCGTTGGACAGGGCCCGAGCAGTACTTC; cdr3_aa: CASSPRWTGPEQYF
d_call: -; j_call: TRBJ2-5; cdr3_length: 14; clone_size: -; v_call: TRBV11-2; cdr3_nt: TGTGCCAGCAGCTTAGCGGGGAACCAAGAGACCCAGTACTTC; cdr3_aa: CASSLAGNQETQYF
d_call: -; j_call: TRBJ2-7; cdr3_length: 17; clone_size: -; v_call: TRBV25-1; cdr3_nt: TGTGCCAGCAGTGACTCCCTGGGCGGAGGGGGCGGCTACGAGCAGTACTTC; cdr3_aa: CASSDSLGGGGGYEQYF
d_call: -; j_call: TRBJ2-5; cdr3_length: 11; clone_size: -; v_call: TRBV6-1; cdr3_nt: TGTGCCAGCACCCTACAAGAGACCCAGTACTTC; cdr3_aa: CASTLQETQYF